This TCR beta chain was recovered during a study of blood T cell repertoires in COVID-19. About the study: Sites in the United States, Italy and Spain provided acute and convalescent COVID-19 samples. From T cells, B-cell-depleted T cells, or PBMCs came the material, which was cDNA or gDNA.

In the authors' workflow: Using reference gene primer amplification, nucleated cell counts were estimated. Measured with immunoSEQ multiplex PCR; TCRdb has only the in-frame clones, and not every one. V and J calls and clone size come straight from that table; D and trimming were deduced from the DNA. The sample records fewer than 350,000 clones, roughly 88% being singletons. The CDR3 is 13 residues long. From germline, CDR1 is ENHRY and CDR2 SYGVKD. Trimming cost V 8 bases and J 7 bases; bases outside gene matches: 6. Sequenced: peripheral blood. This TCR was sampled from a man between 18 and 29 years old with active or convalescent COVID-19. The chain links TRBV10-3 to TRBJ1-3; 9 nucleotides align to TRBD1. The CDR3 coding sequence is TGTGCCATCTACTCGGGACAGGGCAACACCATATATTTT. The encoded protein is CAIYSGQGNTIYF.